This is a list of T cell receptor beta chains from one sample in a study of CD8 T cells in ankylosing spondylitis. MiXCR, run by TCRdb on the 5' RACE reads, gives a single entry per CDR3 protein. The sample records 150,000 to 200,000 distinct CDR3 sequences, 25% to 35% being singletons. Sequencing input: synovial fluid, either unsorted or a sorted T cell fraction (not recorded which). Receptors were obtained from a male donor with ankylosing spondylitis. CDR3s include the opening cysteine and the closing phenylalanine or tryptophan. The order of the fields is D gene, clone size, V gene, J gene, CDR3 protein, CDR3 DNA. The D gene is left open where the match is weak. Clone size is not always given. Where it is, it says once, few, many or a class for expanded clones.

D: TRBD1
size: NA
V: TRBV9
J: TRBJ1-2
CDR3: CASSVQGAGYYGYTF
DNA: TGTGCCAGCAGCGTGCAGGGGGCGGGGTACTATGGCTACACCTTC

D: NA
size: NA
V: TRBV9
J: TRBJ2-2
CDR3: CASSDKRLGDTGELFF
DNA: TGTGCCAGCAGCGACAAGCGGCTAGGGGACACCGGGGAGCTGTTTTTT

D: NA
size: many
V: TRBV29-1
J: TRBJ2-7
CDR3: CSVEAAYEQYF
DNA: TGCAGCGTTGAGGCAGCCTACGAGCAGTACTTC

D: TRBD2
size: NA
V: TRBV19
J: TRBJ2-1
CDR3: CASSHRLAGAAYNEQFF
DNA: TGTGCCAGTAGTCATCGACTAGCGGGGGCGGCCTACAATGAGCAGTTCTTC

D: NA
size: few
V: TRBV5-1
J: TRBJ2-7
CDR3: CASSSAGLASEQYF
DNA: TGCGCCAGCAGCTCCGCCGGCCTAGCCAGCGAGCAGTACTTC

D: NA
size: NA
V: TRBV6-2/TRBV6-3
J: TRBJ1-1
CDR3: CASSYSQVFGSEAFF
DNA: TGTGCCAGCAGTTACTCACAGGTCTTTGGTTCCGAAGCTTTCTTT

D: NA
size: once
V: TRBV6-1
J: TRBJ2-1
CDR3: CASSTTYNEQFF
DNA: TGTGCCAGCAGTACTACTTACAATGAGCAGTTCTTC

D: TRBD2
size: NA
V: TRBV20-1
J: TRBJ2-1
CDR3: CSALTGGGNEQFF
DNA: TGCAGTGCTCTGACGGGGGGGGGCAATGAGCAGTTCTTC

D: TRBD1
size: NA
V: TRBV18
J: TRBJ2-6
CDR3: CASSPRPGTGSSGANVLTF
DNA: TGTGCCAGCTCACCACGACCGGGGACAGGGTCCTCTGGGGCCAACGTCCTGACTTTC

D: NA
size: NA
V: TRBV6-1
J: TRBJ2-2
CDR3: CASSITQSGGELFF
DNA: TGTGCCAGCAGTATAACCCAGAGTGGCGGGGAGCTGTTTTTT

D: NA
size: NA
V: TRBV2
J: TRBJ1-5
CDR3: CASSAQGRGNQPQHF
DNA: TGTGCCAGCAGTGCACAGGGAAGAGGCAATCAGCCCCAGCATTTT

D: NA
size: few
V: TRBV29-1
J: TRBJ1-1
CDR3: CSVEAAVRSRDTEAFF
DNA: TGCAGCGTTGAAGCGGCTGTCCGTTCGAGGGACACTGAAGCTTTCTTT

D: NA
size: many
V: TRBV20-1
J: TRBJ2-1
CDR3: CSAGDPGPTMTNEQFF
DNA: TGCAGTGCGGGCGATCCCGGCCCGACCATGACAAATGAGCAGTTCTTC

D: NA
size: NA
V: TRBV7-9
J: TRBJ2-1
CDR3: CASSLKSRYNEQFF
DNA: TGTGCCAGCAGCTTAAAGTCTCGCTACAATGAGCAGTTCTTC

D: TRBD2
size: medium-sized
V: TRBV28
J: TRBJ2-2
CDR3: CASSPPGLAGNTGELFF
DNA: TGTGCCAGCAGTCCCCCGGGACTAGCGGGGAACACCGGGGAGCTGTTTTTT

D: NA
size: NA
V: TRBV20-1
J: TRBJ1-2
CDR3: CSAYGGASESGGYTF
DNA: TGCAGTGCATACGGGGGAGCCAGCGAATCGGGGGGCTACACCTTC

D: NA
size: NA
V: TRBV7-9
J: TRBJ2-6
CDR3: CASSRSIQGPGANVLTF
DNA: TGTGCCAGCAGCCGTTCCATTCAGGGCCCTGGGGCCAACGTCCTGACTTTC

D: NA
size: many
V: TRBV5-1
J: TRBJ2-7
CDR3: CASSLAQVKTREQYF
DNA: TGCGCCAGCAGCTTGGCACAGGTAAAGACGCGGGAGCAGTACTTC

D: NA
size: NA
V: TRBV5-1
J: TRBJ2-1
CDR3: CASSLIGGNEQFF
DNA: TGCGCCAGCAGCTTGATAGGTGGCAATGAGCAGTTCTTC

D: NA
size: NA
V: TRBV12-3/TRBV12-4
J: TRBJ2-1
CDR3: CASSLAGSVVNEQFF
DNA: TGTGCCAGCAGTTTAGCGGGATCTGTAGTAAATGAGCAGTTCTTC